The clone carrying this TCR beta chain was seen ten or more times. Its specificity is unknown. TCRdb reanalysed the multiplex PCR reads using MiXCR and keeps one entry per CDR3 protein. The sample contains roughly 100,000 distinct CDR3 sequences, less than 40% of which appear only once. This record belongs to a study of breast tumors, draining lymph nodes, adjacent tissues. Findings and limits, study-wide: Compared with lymph nodes, tumors were less diverse; compared with nontumor tissue, more. Luminal-like breast cancer showed significantly greater tumor-nontumor repertoire similarity than basal-like breast cancer did.

Axillary draining lymph nodes of breast cancer patients supplied the node samples. CDR1 is DFQATT, CDR2 SNEGSKA, per germline (reference sequence). This CDR3 has 13 residues. V was cut by 5 bases and J by 0 bases, with 8 bases left in between. The material sequenced was axillary lymph node tissue. The clonotype comes from a female donor with breast cancer. Some clones in this sample may be carry-over from other donors' samples. This rearrangement joins TRBV20-1 to TRBJ1-5; the D is unclear. CDR3 DNA: TGCAGTGCTGGCTTCGATAGCAATCAGCCCCAGCATTTT. This codes for CSAGFDSNQPQHF.